The rows below give T cell receptor beta chains drawn from one sample of a study of identical twins. TCRdb reprocessed the 5' RACE reads via MiXCR and lists one record per CDR3 protein. The table records roughly 490,000 distinct CDR3 sequences, around 15% of them present only once. This same sample was also taken into another study, of yellow fever vaccine responses in identical twins.

Sequenced input: CD4+ T cells sorted from blood. The receptor set was obtained from a woman aged 18-29 years in good health. Both conserved end residues are part of each CDR3. Fields, in order: V gene, D gene, J gene, clone size, CDR3 DNA, CDR3 protein. A D gene is named only where the DNA matches it firmly. Some rows mark clone size as missing; the rest say once, few, many or name a class of expanded clone.

V: TRBV28
D: TRBD2
J: TRBJ2-1
size: few
DNA: TGTGCCAGTCTAGCGGGAGGGGAAAAAGGTGAGCAGTTCTTC
CDR3: CASLAGGEKGEQFF

V: TRBV6-6
D: -
J: TRBJ2-2
size: few
DNA: TGTGCCACCGAACCCCGGAACACCGGGGAGCTGTTTTTT
CDR3: CATEPRNTGELFF

V: TRBV12-3/TRBV12-4
D: -
J: TRBJ2-1
size: many
DNA: TGTGCCAGCAGTCTGTCACAGAGCTCCTACAATGAGCAGTTCTTC
CDR3: CASSLSQSSYNEQFF

V: TRBV5-5
D: -
J: TRBJ2-2
size: -
DNA: TGTGCCAGCAGCTCGTACGGCTTGAACACCGGGGAGCTGTTTTTT
CDR3: CASSSYGLNTGELFF

V: TRBV29-1
D: TRBD2
J: TRBJ2-7
size: many
DNA: TGCAGCACCCAGTGGGGGGGAGCTACGGTCGAGCAGTACTTC
CDR3: CSTQWGGATVEQYF

V: TRBV6-4
D: -
J: TRBJ2-3
size: -
DNA: TGTGCCAGCAGGCCTCAGGGGAGCACAGATACGCAGTATTTT
CDR3: CASRPQGSTDTQYF

V: TRBV6-2/TRBV6-3
D: -
J: TRBJ2-5
size: few
DNA: TGTGCCAGCAGTCCCCAAGGGACCTCAGATAGGGAGACCCAGTACTTC
CDR3: CASSPQGTSDRETQYF

V: TRBV6-5
D: -
J: TRBJ1-5
size: few
DNA: TGTGCCAGCAGACTCGATAGCAATCAGCCCCAGCATTTT
CDR3: CASRLDSNQPQHF

V: TRBV6-1
D: -
J: TRBJ1-5
size: -
DNA: TGTGCCAGCAGTACAGGGATCGGACAGCCCCAGCATTTT
CDR3: CASSTGIGQPQHF

V: TRBV5-1
D: -
J: TRBJ2-2
size: few
DNA: TGCGCCAGCACCCGGGGGTCACCGGGGGAGCTGTTTTTT
CDR3: CASTRGSPGELFF

V: TRBV2
D: -
J: TRBJ2-2
size: -
DNA: TGTGCCAGCAGTGTCGTTGCGGGATTGAACACCGGGGAGCTGTTTTTT
CDR3: CASSVVAGLNTGELFF

V: TRBV6-5
D: TRBD1
J: TRBJ2-1
size: -
DNA: TGTGCCAGCTGTTACTCGACGGGACAGGGTGTTAATGAGCAGTTCTTC
CDR3: CASCYSTGQGVNEQFF

V: TRBV7-8
D: TRBD2
J: TRBJ2-7
size: few
DNA: TGTGCCAGCAGCTTCCTCATTGGGACTAGACTCGAGCAGTACTTC
CDR3: CASSFLIGTRLEQYF

V: TRBV3-1
D: TRBD1
J: TRBJ2-7
size: many
DNA: TGTGCCAGCAGCCGGTCCGTCGGACAGGGGCCTAGCGAGCAGTACTTC
CDR3: CASSRSVGQGPSEQYF

V: TRBV4-2
D: TRBD1
J: TRBJ2-7
size: few
DNA: TGTGCCAGCAGCCAAGATTATGGCCAGGGGGCTTTCGAGCAGTACTTC
CDR3: CASSQDYGQGAFEQYF

V: TRBV10-3
D: TRBD2
J: TRBJ2-7
size: -
DNA: TGTGCCAATCGGGCTAGCGGGAGGGACGAGCAGTACTTC
CDR3: CANRASGRDEQYF

V: TRBV29-1
D: TRBD2
J: TRBJ2-3
size: -
DNA: TGCAGCGCCGGGACTAGTATGGATACGCAGTATTTT
CDR3: CSAGTSMDTQYF

V: TRBV4-2
D: -
J: TRBJ1-1
size: few
DNA: TGTGCCAGCAGCCAAGAGGGGGGGCAGAGCACTGAAGCTTTCTTT
CDR3: CASSQEGGQSTEAFF

V: TRBV20-1
D: -
J: TRBJ1-1
size: few
DNA: TGCAGTGCTGGGAATGATATGGGTCGAACTGAAGCTTTCTTT
CDR3: CSAGNDMGRTEAFF

V: TRBV7-6
D: TRBD1
J: TRBJ2-7
size: -
DNA: TGTGCCAGCAGCCGACAGACAGGGTCGTCCTACGAGCAGTACTTC
CDR3: CASSRQTGSSYEQYF

V: TRBV4-3
D: TRBD2
J: TRBJ2-2
size: -
DNA: TGCGCCAGCAGCCAAGATTTCTCGCTAGCGGGAGCCGGGGAGCTGTTTTTT
CDR3: CASSQDFSLAGAGELFF

V: TRBV4-1
D: -
J: TRBJ2-4
size: few
DNA: TGCGCCAGCAGCCAAGTAAGGGCCCGAGCCAAAAACATTCAGTACTTC
CDR3: CASSQVRARAKNIQYF

V: TRBV20-1
D: -
J: TRBJ2-3
size: few
DNA: TGCAGTGCTACCGAGGGCCTTGGGGCAGATACGCAGTATTTT
CDR3: CSATEGLGADTQYF

V: TRBV28
D: TRBD2
J: TRBJ2-3
size: many
DNA: TGTGCCAGCAGTTTAGGAGCGGGAGGGAGGGCAGATACGCAGTATTTT
CDR3: CASSLGAGGRADTQYF

V: TRBV19
D: -
J: TRBJ1-1
size: few
DNA: TGTGCCAGTAGTTTTCGGCCAAGGGGTAACACTGAAGCTTTCTTT
CDR3: CASSFRPRGNTEAFF

V: TRBV12-3/TRBV12-4
D: TRBD2
J: TRBJ2-1
size: many
DNA: TGTGCCAGCAGCTGGAGCGGGGGGACCTACAATGAGCAGTTCTTC
CDR3: CASSWSGGTYNEQFF

V: TRBV20-1
D: TRBD2
J: TRBJ2-3
size: few
DNA: TGCAGTGCTAGGGCCCTACTAGCGGGGGAGCACACAGATACGCAGTATTTT
CDR3: CSARALLAGEHTDTQYF

V: TRBV11-2
D: TRBD2
J: TRBJ2-5
size: many
DNA: TGTGCCAGCAGCTTAGATCCCTGGGCGGGGGGCCAGTACTTC
CDR3: CASSLDPWAGGQYF

V: TRBV10-3
D: -
J: TRBJ2-1
size: many
DNA: TGTGCCACCGAACGTAGGAATGAGCAGTTCTTC
CDR3: CATERRNEQFF

V: TRBV12-3/TRBV12-4
D: -
J: TRBJ1-2
size: many
DNA: TGTGCCAGCAGTTTAGTTTCAAGACAGTATAACTATGGCTACACCTTC
CDR3: CASSLVSRQYNYGYTF

V: TRBV29-1
D: -
J: TRBJ2-1
size: -
DNA: TGCAGCGTCCGGCAGGGTGGAAATAGTGAGCAGTTCTTC
CDR3: CSVRQGGNSEQFF

V: TRBV25-1
D: TRBD1
J: TRBJ1-2
size: few
DNA: TGTGCCAGCGGGGGACAGGGCACTCCCCCATCCTATGGCTACACCTTC
CDR3: CASGGQGTPPSYGYTF

V: TRBV7-8
D: TRBD1
J: TRBJ2-7
size: -
DNA: TGTGCCAGCAGCTCGGACAGGGGGTACTACGAGCAGTACTTC
CDR3: CASSSDRGYYEQYF

V: TRBV6-6
D: -
J: TRBJ1-3
size: few
DNA: TGTGCCAGCAGTTCAAGGGAAGGAAACACCATATATTTT
CDR3: CASSSREGNTIYF

V: TRBV7-2
D: -
J: TRBJ1-3
size: -
DNA: TGTGCCAGCAGCCCCGGGCTCTACTCTGGAAACACCATATATTTT
CDR3: CASSPGLYSGNTIYF

V: TRBV5-1
D: TRBD1
J: TRBJ1-4
size: few
DNA: TGCGCCAGCAGCCCCTGGACAGGGTCTAATGAAAAACTGTTTTTT
CDR3: CASSPWTGSNEKLFF

V: TRBV12-3/TRBV12-4
D: -
J: TRBJ2-3
size: many
DNA: TGTGCCAGCAGTTTAGATCCAGGGGCCCCCACAGATACGCAGTATTTT
CDR3: CASSLDPGAPTDTQYF

V: TRBV20-1
D: -
J: TRBJ2-5
size: -
DNA: TGCAGTGCCCCGGGGACAGAGACCCAGTACTTC
CDR3: CSAPGTETQYF

V: TRBV18
D: -
J: TRBJ2-2
size: few
DNA: TGTGCCAGCTCACGGAAGGGACAGAACACCGGGGAGCTGTTTTTT
CDR3: CASSRKGQNTGELFF

V: TRBV7-6
D: -
J: TRBJ2-2
size: -
DNA: TGTGCCAGCAGCCCCCGACCGACCAGTACCGGGGAGCTGTTTTTT
CDR3: CASSPRPTSTGELFF

V: TRBV6-5
D: -
J: TRBJ1-5
size: -
DNA: TGTGCCAGCAGTTACCCACCCGTGGGGGGCAATCAGCCCCAGCATTTT
CDR3: CASSYPPVGGNQPQHF

V: TRBV20-1
D: TRBD1
J: TRBJ2-5
size: -
DNA: TGCAGTTATCAGGGGGCGCAAGAGACCCAGTACTTC
CDR3: CSYQGAQETQYF

V: TRBV28
D: TRBD1
J: TRBJ1-1
size: few
DNA: TGTGCCAGCAGTTCCCCACCAGGGGGCTCGGGCGAAGCTTTCTTT
CDR3: CASSSPPGGSGEAFF

V: TRBV7-8
D: TRBD1
J: TRBJ2-7
size: few
DNA: TGTGCCAGCAGCCCACGTCCCGGGACAGGGTTGAAGTCGTCCTACGAGCAGTACTTC
CDR3: CASSPRPGTGLKSSYEQYF

V: TRBV7-9
D: TRBD1
J: TRBJ2-1
size: -
DNA: TGTGCCAGCACCGTGGACAGGGCGAGTAATGAGCAGTTCTTC
CDR3: CASTVDRASNEQFF

V: TRBV11-2
D: -
J: TRBJ2-1
size: -
DNA: TGTGCCAGCAGCTTAGCGGCGGCCTACAATGAGCAGTTCTTC
CDR3: CASSLAAAYNEQFF

V: TRBV14
D: TRBD2
J: TRBJ2-7
size: -
DNA: TGTGCCAGCAGCCGCCAATCACCGGGACTAGCGGGAGTCGAGCAGTACTTC
CDR3: CASSRQSPGLAGVEQYF